The 12 T cell receptor beta chains listed next were all sequenced from one sample in a study of shared clonotypes between healthy human individuals. This table comes from immunoSEQ multiplex PCR, and its TCRdb copy is limited to in-frame clones, with some not included. The sample holds approximately 980,000 clones, about three quarters seen once. Sequenced material: memory CD4+ T cells sorted from blood. Sample subset: CD45RA-negative fraction. The receptors stem from a man younger than 35 in good health.

The chain uses TRBV29-1 and TRBJ2-1; D is perhaps TRBD1 or TRBD2 (5 bases each). Trimming took 8 bases from V and 0 from J, leaving 17 bases between them. Germline-derived CDR1 and CDR2 are SQVTM and ANQGSEA. The CDR3 covers 15 residues. The CDR3 here is CSTGTDDSSYNEQFF. In nucleotides, the CDR3 is TGCAGCACCGGGACGGACGATAGCTCCTACAATGAGCAGTTCTTC.

This clone has a handful of counts. CDR3 nucleotides: TGTGCCAGCAGTGCTCGGACGAACTACGAGCAGTACTTC. Translating it yields CASSARTNYEQYF. V and J are TRBV27 and TRBJ2-7; D is ambiguous. There are 13 residues in the CDR3. The ends were cut back, 5 bases at V and 3 bases at J, with 11 bases in the middle. The germline V gene has CDR1 MNHEY and CDR2 SMNVEV (reference sequence).

V gene TRBV19 combines with J gene TRBJ1-1; no clear D gene. CDR1 LNHDA and CDR2 SQIVND come from the germline V gene (reference sequence). The V and J ends lost 3 bases and 2 bases respectively, with 13 bases between them. This CDR3 is built from 15 residues. DNA for the CDR3: TGTGCCAGTAGTATCTTCGGTTCCTTAAACACTGAAGCTTTCTTT. Encoded protein: CASSIFGSLNTEAFF. Supplemented by reference TRBV19 and TRBJ1-1, the full variable domain reads DGGITQSPKYLFRKEGQNVTLSCEQNLNHDAMYWYRQDPGQGLRLIYYSQIVNDFQKGDIAEGYSVSREKKESFPLTVTSAQKNPTAFYLCASSIFGSLNTEAFFGQGTRLTVV.

The chain couples TRBV19 to TRBJ2-3, with 7 bases identical to TRBD1. V was clipped by 1 base and J by 4 bases; unmatched bases: 17. Per the germline V gene, CDR1 is LNHDA and CDR2 is SQIVND (reference sequence). CDR3 length equals 19 residues. CDR3 sequence reads: CASSIGHLVDRVRPDTQYF. CDR3 nucleotides: TGTGCCAGTAGTATAGGTCATCTAGTTGACAGGGTTCGCCCAGATACGCAGTATTTT.

The gene calls are TRBV10-3 and TRBJ1-4; TRBD1 might be the D (6 bases). This CDR3 region has 15 residues. CDR1 and CDR2 from the germline V gene are ENHRY and SYGVKD. Trimming cost V 2 bases and J 7 bases, with 14 bases left between them. The CDR3 region has the DNA TGTGCCATCAGTGAGAGCACAGGGATGGGTGAAAAACTGTTTTTT. Translating it yields CAISESTGMGEKLFF.

This CDR3 reads CASSSSLSNEQFF. The CDR3 nucleotides are TGTGCCAGCAGTTCGTCCCTGTCCAATGAGCAGTTCTTC. The chain employs TRBV6-6 and TRBJ2-1; D gene uncertain. The CDR3 is 13 amino acids. Deletions cut 4 bases from V and 6 bases from J, with 10 bases between. Germline-derived CDR1 and CDR2 are MNHNY and SVGAGI (reference sequence).

The V call is TRBV14, the J call TRBJ2-1, with 9 positions matching TRBD1. The V and J ends lost 0 bases and 12 bases, in that order; junction bases with no gene match: 3. CDR1 and CDR2 (germline): SGHDN, FVKESK. This CDR3 is built from 13 residues. The CDR3 sequence: CASSQDRQGVQFF. In nucleotides, the CDR3 is TGTGCCAGCAGCCAAGACCGACAGGGGGTGCAGTTCTTC.

The chain joins TRBV7-6 to TRBJ2-7; D ambiguous. Per germline, CDR1 SGHVS and CDR2 FNYEAQ. V shed 0 bases and J shed 6 bases, with 15 bases lying between them. This CDR3 contains 15 residues. The CDR3, as DNA: TGTGCCAGCAGCTTAGCGGGCGGACCCTTGGGCGAGCAGTACTTC. As protein: CASSLAGGPLGEQYF.

V and J are TRBV7-9 and TRBJ2-7; D unclear. The ends were cut back, 5 bases at V and 4 bases at J, with 9 bases in the middle. The CDR3 is 12 residues long. Looked up from germline, CDR1 is SEHNR and CDR2 is FQNEAQ (reference sequence). The CDR3, as DNA: TGTGCCAGCAGCCGGACGATGTACGAGCAGTACTTC. Translating it yields CASSRTMYEQYF.

The CDR3 sequence is CASSQPATTNTGELFF. Written as DNA, the CDR3 is TGTGCCAGCAGTCAGCCTGCCACCACGAACACCGGGGAGCTGTTTTTT. The chain joins TRBV6-6 to TRBJ2-2; D unclear. This CDR3 is 16 amino acids long. The V gene lost 5 bases and the J gene lost 0 bases, with 13 bases spanning the gap. The germline V gene has CDR1 MNHNY and CDR2 SVGAGI (reference sequence).

Remarks on this clone: This specimen includes other DNA sequences encoding the same CDR3. V usage is TRBV10-3 and J usage is TRBJ2-7; 9 positions match TRBD1. After removal of 3 bases from V and 2 bases from J, the junction contained 5 bases not matched to a gene. This CDR3 has 15 residues. The germline CDR1 and CDR2 sequences are ENHRY and SYGVKD. The CDR3, as DNA: TGTGCCATCAGTGAAGGGGGACAGGGAGCCTACGAGCAGTACTTC. Translated: CAISEGGQGAYEQYF.

The rearrangement links TRBV1 to TRBJ2-5; the D call of TRBD1 is as the table states it, not checked on the DNA. TRBV1 constitutes a pseudogene. CDR3 size: 15 residues. Here the CDR3 reads CTSSPGQGRLVTQYF. The CDR3 bases are TGCACCAGCAGCCCAGGACAGGGTCGGCTTGTGACCCAGTACTTC.